Following are 30 T cell receptor beta chains from one sample sequenced in a study of blood T cells in healthy people across ages. Sample-barcoded 5' priming and a J-beta primer mix drove a second PCR of about 6 to 12 cycles. TCRdb passed the 5' RACE reads through MiXCR, listing each CDR3 protein once. This sample yields about 1,800,000 distinct CDR3 sequences, of which roughly 27% are seen a single time; about 8% belongs to the top ten. Sequenced material: blood. All receptors come from a young woman in good health.

Notes on this clonotype: This may arise from a read error, as a much more abundant clone is one base away. The chain couples TRBV24-1 to TRBJ2-3; D possibly corresponds to TRBD1 (5 bases). The CDR3 runs 16 residues. From germline, CDR1 is KGHDR and CDR2 SFDVKD. This CDR3 is CAASDLGRAGTDTQYF. The DNA for the CDR3 is TGTGCCGCCAGTGATTTAGGCAGGGCTGGCACAGATACGCAGTATTTT.

This clonotype has only a few counts. The chain couples TRBV29-1 to TRBJ1-4; maybe TRBD1 (5 bases). The germline V gene encodes CDR1 SQVTM and CDR2 ANQGSEA. The CDR3 is made up of 12 amino acids. Trimming cost V 6 bases and J 6 bases, with 11 bases left between them. The CDR3 DNA follows: TGCAGCGTGGCGGAACAGGATGAAAAACTGTTTTTT. Protein sequence: CSVAEQDEKLFF.

This clonotype was observed at least ten times. The rearrangement links TRBV5-1 to TRBJ2-7; D call uncertain. Germline assignment: CDR1 SGHRS and CDR2 YFSETQ. Trimming removed 0 bases at V and 2 bases at J, with 12 bases between. The CDR3 has 15 residues. In DNA, the CDR3 is TGCGCCAGCAGCTTGGCCACGGGCAGTACCTACGAGCAGTACTTC. This translates into CASSLATGSTYEQYF.

This clonotype was observed many times. The chain recombines TRBV20-1 with TRBJ2-1, with 10 bases matching TRBD2. Looked up from germline, CDR1 is DFQATT and CDR2 is SNEGSKA (reference sequence). The CDR3 sequence is 16 residues long. The J segment lost 6 bases and the V segment lost 2 bases, leaving 10 bases of the junction unmatched. This CDR3 reads CSARLAGARGSNEQFF. CDR3 nucleotide sequence: TGCAGTGCTAGACTAGCGGGGGCCCGGGGTTCCAATGAGCAGTTCTTC.

The genes are TRBV5-1 and TRBJ2-5; 8 bases align to TRBD2. The CDR3 is 14 residues long. CDR1 and CDR2 (germline): SGHRS, YFSETQ. The V gene end was trimmed by 2 bases and the J gene end by 5 bases; junction bases not matched to a gene: 5. The CDR3: CASSFAGGWETQYF. In nucleotides, the CDR3 is TGCGCCAGCAGCTTCGCGGGGGGTTGGGAGACCCAGTACTTC.

The gene calls are TRBV6-4 and TRBJ1-1; D call uncertain. Germline V gives CDR1 MRHNA, CDR2 SNTAGT. The CDR3 extends over 15 amino acids. With 6 bases removed from V and 1 base from J, the gap between germline ends came to 15 bases. For the CDR3, the DNA is TGTGCCAGCAGCGACGGACGGCCTGGGAACACTGAAGCTTTCTTT. Translating gives CASSDGRPGNTEAFF.

This clonotype appeared a few times. The rearrangement uses TRBV20-1 and TRBJ2-1; D is perhaps TRBD1 (6 bases). Trimming cost V 8 bases and J 0 bases, with 20 bases left between them. The CDR3 is made up of 16 amino acids. Germline V gene sequence: CDR1 DFQATT, CDR2 SNEGSKA (reference sequence). The CDR3 sequence: CSTNGQTSSSYNEQFF. The CDR3 nucleotides are TGCAGTACTAATGGACAGACCTCGAGCTCCTACAATGAGCAGTTCTTC.

The chain has TRBV20-1 and TRBJ1-2, with no clear D. Germline V CDR1 and CDR2: DFQATT, SNEGSKA (reference sequence). The CDR3 extends over 14 amino acids. Trimming removed 3 bases at V and 4 bases at J, with 15 bases between. CDR3: CSASSGSIPYGYTF. The CDR3 DNA follows: TGCAGTGCTAGTTCGGGCTCAATACCCTATGGCTACACCTTC.

This clonotype was detected a few times. V and J are TRBV9 and TRBJ2-3, with 8 bases matching TRBD2. The ends lost 0 bases at V and 5 bases at J; junction bases unmatched: 5. CDR1 and CDR2 (germline): SGDLS, YYNGEE. The CDR3 consists of 15 residues. The CDR3 DNA is TGTGCCAGCAGCGTAGAAGCGGGAGCAGTAGATACGCAGTATTTT. Translation gives CASSVEAGAVDTQYF. Variable domain in full (rest from reference TRBV9 and TRBJ2-3): DSGVTQTPKHLITATGQRVTLRCSPRSGDLSVYWYQQSLDQGLQFLIQYYNGEERAKGNILERFSAQQFPDLHSELNLSSLELGDSALYFCASSVEAGAVDTQYFGPGTRLTVL.

In the case of this clonotype: A junction end diverges from the germline sequence, so it may reflect a read error. The chain combines TRBV6-5 with TRBJ2-5; D is tentatively TRBD1 or TRBD2 (5 bases each). This CDR3 spans 13 amino acids. The germline V gene encodes CDR1 MNHEY and CDR2 SVGAGI. The CDR3 sequence: CTSSRDALETQYF. The CDR3 nucleotides are TGTACCAGCAGCCGGGACGCTTTGGAGACCCAGTACTTC.

This clonotype was picked up a small number of times. V is TRBV18 and J is TRBJ2-1, with 11 bases fitting TRBD2. The V segment lost 2 bases and the J segment 6 bases; nucleotides outside the gene matches: 6. Germline V gene lookup returns CDR1 KGHSH and CDR2 LQKENI. The CDR3 contains 16 residues. The CDR3: CASSPDIAGGTNEQFF. The DNA for the CDR3 is TGTGCCAGCTCACCAGATATAGCGGGGGGGACCAATGAGCAGTTCTTC.

This clonotype has only a few counts. The chain uses TRBV13 and TRBJ2-7; D is undetermined. Germline loops: CDR1 PRHDT, CDR2 FYEKMQ (reference sequence). CDR3 size: 14 residues. V gave up 1 base and J gave up 3 bases, with 10 bases separating them. The CDR3 sequence is CASSLESRGYEQYF. For the CDR3, the DNA is TGTGCCAGCAGCTTAGAATCTCGCGGCTACGAGCAGTACTTC. Looking up the rest from reference TRBV13 and TRBJ2-7 gives the full variable domain: AAGVIQSPRHLIKEKRETATLKCYPIPRHDTVYWYQQGPGQDPQFLISFYEKMQSDKGSIPDRFSAQQFSDYHSELNMSSLELGDSALYFCASSLESRGYEQYFGPGTRLTVT.

The genes are TRBV12-3 or TRBV12-4 and TRBJ1-1; 11 bases map to TRBD1. This CDR3 spans 13 amino acids. J gave up 9 bases and V 6 bases, and 6 bases lay outside the gene matches. CDR3 DNA: TGTGCCAGCAGGATCGGGGACAGGGGGAAAGCTTTCTTT. Protein: CASRIGDRGKAFF.

The V call is TRBV2, the J call TRBJ1-5; D gene ambiguous. V lost 3 bases and J lost 4, with 10 bases in between. CDR1 and CDR2 from the germline V gene are SNHLY and FYNNEI. The CDR3 consists of 14 residues. Here the CDR3 DNA reads TGTGCCAGCAGTGATTCCAGCCCGAATCAGCCCCAGCATTTT. Encoded protein: CASSDSSPNQPQHF.

This clonotype was seen many times. The chain is built from TRBV20-1 and TRBJ2-7; a weak D match, TRBD1 (6 bases). Trimming shortened V by 6 bases and J by 0 bases, and 15 bases separated the two germline ends. This CDR3 has 14 amino acids. The germline gives CDR1 DFQATT, CDR2 SNEGSKA (reference sequence). The CDR3 DNA sequence: TGCAGTGCGGGGGCAGAAATGTCCTCCTACGAGCAGTACTTC. Protein sequence: CSAGAEMSSYEQYF.

This chain connects TRBV29-1 to TRBJ2-2; TRBD1 aligns across 10 bases. CDR1 and CDR2 from the germline V gene are SQVTM and ANQGSEA. V was pared by 7 bases and J by 8 bases, with 4 bases of the junction left unmatched. The length of the CDR3 is 12 residues. The CDR3 is CSGQGASGELFF. DNA for the CDR3: TGCAGCGGACAGGGGGCATCGGGGGAGCTGTTTTTT.

The gene calls are TRBV6-6 and TRBJ2-5, with D perhaps assigned TRBD1 or TRBD2 (6 bases each). This CDR3 has 14 residues. CDR1 and CDR2 (germline): MNHNY, SVGAGI (reference sequence). With 6 bases removed from V and 5 bases from J, the gap between germline ends came to 16 bases. CDR3 coding DNA: TGTGCCAGCAGACAAGGGGGGTCCCGGGAGACCCAGTACTTC. As protein: CASRQGGSRETQYF.

This clonotype was observed a handful of times. The V gene is TRBV28, the J gene TRBJ1-5, with D perhaps TRBD1 (5 bases). Germline assignment: CDR1 MDHEN and CDR2 SYDVKM. Deletions cut 6 bases from V and 1 base from J, with 19 bases between. The CDR3 length is 17 residues. In nucleotides, the CDR3 is TGTGCCAGCAGGGCAGTGACTAGTTGGGGGAGCAATCAGCCCCAGCATTTT. Its translation is CASRAVTSWGSNQPQHF.

This rearrangement joins TRBV20-1 to TRBJ2-7; weak D call: TRBD2 (6 bases). The closer fit of TRBJ2-5 to the DNA end suggests the J call may be wrong. This CDR3 comprises 14 residues. The germline CDR1 and CDR2 sequences are DFQATT and SNEGSKA (reference sequence). The CDR3 loop is CSARVGDSGETQYF. The CDR3 bases are TGCAGTGCTAGAGTTGGGGACTCGGGAGAGACCCAGTACTTC.

This clonotype was observed at least ten times. The V and J genes are TRBV24-1 and TRBJ1-2; maybe TRBD1 (6 bases). Trimming shortened V by 4 bases and J by 8 bases, and 13 bases separated the two germline ends. The CDR3 runs to 13 residues. CDR1 is KGHDR, CDR2 SFDVKD, per germline. In nucleotides, the CDR3 is TGTGCCACCAGTGACTTGGACAGTCGAGGCTACACCTTC. It codes for CATSDLDSRGYTF.

This clonotype was picked up many times. J is TRBJ1-2 and V is TRBV20-1, with TRBD1 as a possible D gene (5 bases). Trimming stripped 3 bases from V and 3 bases from J, with 11 bases between. This CDR3 is 13 amino acids long. Germline V gene sequence: CDR1 DFQATT, CDR2 SNEGSKA (reference sequence). DNA of the CDR3: TGCAGTGCTAGCGGCAGGGAGGACTATGGCTACACCTTC. Amino acids: CSASGREDYGYTF.

The sample holds a few counts of this clonotype. The J gene is TRBJ2-1, the V gene TRBV2; 10 bases are a match to TRBD2. V lost 8 bases and J lost 6; bases outside the gene matches: 10. Germline V lookup: CDR1 SNHLY, CDR2 FYNNEI. The CDR3 contains 15 residues. In nucleotides, the CDR3 is TGTGCCAGCCTGGACCGAGCGGGGGGGCCCAATGAGCAGTTCTTC. Its protein product is CASLDRAGGPNEQFF.

The V call is TRBV5-1, the J call TRBJ2-7; 7 bases map to TRBD1. Trimming cost V 1 base and J 6 bases; bases outside gene matches: 10. The CDR3 sequence is 15 residues long. Looked up from germline, CDR1 is SGHRS and CDR2 is YFSETQ. CDR3 DNA sequence: TGCGCCAGCAGCTTGTTTGGGACAGTTCAAGGCGAGCAGTACTTC. Translation: CASSLFGTVQGEQYF.

In regard to this clonotype: As the CDR3 is not closed by the conserved phenylalanine or tryptophan, this likely results from a read error. This chain connects TRBV2 to TRBJ2-7; 11 bases agree with TRBD2. V lost 4 bases to trimming and J lost 4 bases; unmatched junction nucleotides: 9. Germline V gene lookup returns CDR1 SNHLY and CDR2 FYNNEI. The CDR3 covers 16 residues. The CDR3 region is CASSAGSGRAVYEQYL. In DNA form, the CDR3 reads TGTGCCAGCAGTGCTGGTAGCGGGAGGGCCGTTTACGAGCAGTACTTA.

The chain has TRBV7-8 and TRBJ2-1; tentatively, D is TRBD2 (7 bases). The germline gives CDR1 SGHVS, CDR2 FQNEAQ. The CDR3 runs to 18 residues. The germline V and J ends were trimmed by 0 bases and 5 bases, with 20 bases remaining between them. This chain's CDR3 is CASSLALTTVGGHNEQFF. The CDR3, as DNA: TGTGCCAGCAGCTTAGCGCTAACGACAGTGGGGGGGCACAATGAGCAGTTCTTC.

This CDR3 is CASNESNQPQHF. For the CDR3, the DNA is TGTGCCAGCAACGAGAGCAATCAGCCCCAGCATTTT. The V call is TRBV27, the J call TRBJ1-5; D is undetermined. The V end was cut by 7 bases, the J end by 1 base, with 5 bases between. Germline V gene data show CDR1 as MNHEY and CDR2 as SMNVEV (reference sequence). This CDR3 has 12 amino acids.

The CDR3 loop reads CASSSPTGTRGYTF. In nucleotides, the CDR3 is TGTGCCAGCAGCTCCCCTACAGGAACTCGGGGCTACACCTTC. The gene calls are TRBV28 and TRBJ1-2; D perhaps matches TRBD1 (5 bases). V was cut by 6 bases and J by 8 bases, with 19 bases left in between. This CDR3 is built from 14 residues. Germline CDR1 MDHEN, CDR2 SYDVKM.

This clonotype appeared a few times. V is TRBV12-3 or TRBV12-4 and J is TRBJ2-3; TRBD2 agrees at 9 bases. The junction had 9 bases not matched to a gene; V was cut back by 6 bases and J by 14 bases. The CDR3 has 12 residues. The CDR3 reads CASSPTSGPLYF. The DNA for the CDR3 is TGTGCCAGCAGCCCGACTAGCGGCCCGCTGTATTTT.

The rearrangement joins TRBV7-9 to TRBJ2-3; TRBD2 matches at 7 bases. V lost 7 bases, J lost 4 bases, and 14 bases stayed unmatched. Germline CDR1 reads SEHNR; CDR2 reads FQNEAQ (reference sequence). The CDR3 length is 16 residues. CDR3 region: CASNPLPGGGPDTQYF. The DNA of the CDR3 is TGTGCCAGCAACCCCCTTCCGGGGGGAGGACCAGATACGCAGTATTTT.

The rearrangement links TRBV3-1 to TRBJ1-5, with TRBD1 matching 10 bases. The CDR3 sequence is 14 residues long. Germline loops: CDR1 LGHDT, CDR2 YNNKEL (reference sequence). The ends lost 4 bases at V and 6 bases at J; junction bases unmatched: 3. The CDR3 loop is CASSRTGGVQPQHF. The CDR3 DNA follows: TGTGCCAGCAGCCGGACAGGGGGGGTTCAGCCCCAGCATTTT.